This paragraph reports one TCR beta chain. Profiling relied on immunoSEQ multiplex PCR, and the TCRdb table lists in-frame clones only, not all of them. The sample has 200,000 or so clones; about 87% are singletons. This specimen belongs to a study of blood T cell repertoires in COVID-19. Trimming left V 5 bases short and J 8 bases short, with 13 bases between. CDR3 length equals 13 residues. The TCR sequence derives from a man aged 65 to 79 with acute or convalescent COVID-19. Material: peripheral blood. The V call is TRBV12-3 or TRBV12-4, the J call TRBJ2-1; D gene ambiguous. This CDR3 reads CASSPPPGYEQFF. Written as DNA, the CDR3 is TGTGCCAGCAGTCCTCCTCCCGGGTATGAGCAGTTCTTC.